Listed here are 11 T cell receptor beta chains from one sample, sequenced in a study of T cell responses to AZD1222 COVID-19 vaccine. This table comes from immunoSEQ multiplex PCR, and its TCRdb copy is limited to in-frame clones, with some not included. The sample lists around 200,000 clones; around nine tenths were seen once. The sample consisted of peripheral blood, taken on day 0 of AZD1222 vaccination. The receptors were sampled from an adult in good health.

V gene TRBV5-1 combines with J gene TRBJ2-1; D is tentatively TRBD1 or TRBD2 (6 bases each). This CDR3 comprises 14 residues. Germline loops: CDR1 SGHRS, CDR2 YFSETQ. Deletions cut 3 bases from V and 2 bases from J, with 9 bases between. DNA of the CDR3: TGCGCCAGCAGCTGGGGGGCCGCCTACAATGAGCAGTTCTTC. Protein sequence: CASSWGAAYNEQFF. The full variable domain, completed using reference TRBV5-1 and TRBJ2-1, is KAGVTQTPRYLIKTRGQQVTLSCSPISGHRSVSWYQQTPGQGLQFLFEYFSETQRNKGNFPGRFSGRQFSNSRSEMNVSTLELGDSALYLCASSWGAAYNEQFFGPGTRLTVL.

This chain connects TRBV6-5 to TRBJ2-1; D is unresolved. The V end lost 9 bases, the J end lost 1 base, and 16 bases lay between the germline ends. The CDR3 runs 15 residues. Germline V gene sequence: CDR1 MNHEY, CDR2 SVGAGI. In DNA form, the CDR3 reads TGTGCCAGTGCCCCGGGCTGGGCTTCCTACAATGAGCAGTTCTTC. It is translated as CASAPGWASYNEQFF.

This clone was counted a single time. The chain employs TRBV7-2 and TRBJ1-5; D unclear. Germline CDR1 is SGHTA and CDR2 is FQGNSA. V was clipped by 5 bases and J by 4 bases, with 9 bases between them. This CDR3 is built from 13 residues. The CDR3 here is CASSPGQNQPQHF. CDR3 bases: TGTGCCAGCAGCCCCGGGCAGAATCAGCCCCAGCATTTT.

The V and J genes are TRBV10-3 and TRBJ1-2; D gene uncertain. Germline V lookup: CDR1 ENHRY, CDR2 SYGVKD. This CDR3 has 16 amino acids. V was cut by 0 bases and J by 0 bases, with 11 bases left in between. As DNA, the CDR3 is TGTGCCATCAGTGAGTCGCCCGGGGTAGCTAACTATGGCTACACCTTC. This sequence encodes CAISESPGVANYGYTF.

The chain combines TRBV6-5 with TRBJ1-5; D gene uncertain. CDR3 length equals 13 residues. Germline CDR1 is MNHEY and CDR2 is SVGAGI. Trimming shortened V by 6 bases and J by 5 bases, and 11 bases separated the two germline ends. The DNA for the CDR3 is TGTGCCAGCAGGGAGCAGATAGATCAGCCCCAGCATTTT. Translated: CASREQIDQPQHF.

The rearrangement links TRBV6-6 to TRBJ2-3, with 7 bases aligning to TRBD1. Trimming at V came to 6 bases and at J to 0 bases, leaving 6 bases not matched to a gene. CDR1 MNHNY and CDR2 SVGAGI come from the germline V gene (reference sequence). CDR3 length equals 15 residues. The CDR3, as DNA: TGTGCCAGCAGAACCCGGGACAGTAGCACAGATACGCAGTATTTT. Translation gives CASRTRDSSTDTQYF.

CDR3 protein: CASSRRAGGYNEQFF. CDR3 in DNA: TGTGCCAGCAGCCGACGAGCGGGGGGGTACAATGAGCAGTTCTTC. V usage is TRBV11-3 and J usage is TRBJ2-1, with TRBD2 identical over 10 bases. The V gene end was trimmed by 5 bases and the J gene end by 4 bases; junction bases not matched to a gene: 5. Germline V lookup: CDR1 SGHNT, CDR2 YENEEA. CDR3 size: 15 residues.

The CDR3 protein is CASSQQGNEAFF. The DNA of the CDR3 is TGTGCCAGCAGTCAACAGGGGAATGAAGCTTTCTTT. The V and J genes are TRBV7-2 and TRBJ1-1; 7 bases agree with TRBD1. Germline CDR1 is SGHTA and CDR2 is FQGNSA. This CDR3 has 12 amino acids. The junction had 5 bases not matched to a gene; V was cut back by 6 bases and J by 7 bases.

The chain employs TRBV12-5 and TRBJ2-1; D ambiguous. The germline V and J ends were trimmed by 1 base and 5 bases, with 0 bases remaining between them. Germline CDR1 LGHNT, CDR2 FRNRAP. The length of the CDR3 is 11 residues. CDR3 sequence (DNA): TGTGCTAGTGGTTTGGACAATGAGCAGTTCTTC. It is translated as CASGLDNEQFF.

This sequence joins TRBV18 and TRBJ1-6; D not certain. Germline V lookup: CDR1 KGHSH, CDR2 LQKENI. Trimming shortened V by 6 bases and J by 10 bases, and 13 bases separated the two germline ends. The CDR3 sequence is 13 residues long. The CDR3 is CASSPERASPLHF. In DNA form, the CDR3 reads TGTGCCAGCTCCCCGGAACGGGCCTCACCCCTCCACTTT.

This clone was seen only once. The chain is built from TRBV28 and TRBJ2-7, with D possibly being TRBD1 (6 bases). Trimming removed 6 bases at V and 4 bases at J, with 10 bases between. Germline-derived CDR1 and CDR2 are MDHEN and SYDVKM. This CDR3 region has 12 residues. CDR3 sequence reads: CASRQGPYEQYF. DNA of the CDR3: TGTGCCAGCAGACAGGGCCCATACGAGCAGTACTTC.